Sequencing of this T cell receptor beta chain was carried out in a study of cytomegalovirus exposure and HLA in healthy donors (dated by TCRdb to between 2016 and 2019). Some background on the complete study: According to an earlier analysis of a few hundred of the donors, about 190 million T cells yielded 117 million unique TCR beta sequences and less than 300 Gb of sequence data. In a later genetic analysis, genome-wide SNP genotypes for about three fifths of the roughly 670 donors were used, and that subset was treated as a discovery cohort. Class I and class II HLA loci were covered by the typing at four-digit resolution. Donor age, sex, ethnicity and CMV serostatus were compiled together with the repertoire data. Every discovery cohort repertoire had been produced on one sequencing platform. In addition to the first cohort of 666 subjects, a separate validation cohort of about 120 different subjects was used. An early release that covered about 600 HLA-typed donors contained about 300 gigabases of sequencing data and tens of millions of unique TCR sequences. An earlier analysis of roughly 580 of the donors used high-throughput TCR beta sequencing to judge whether each TCR beta V gene segment behaved as functional or pseudogenic. In a later analysis, previously published TCR beta repertoires from 600 to 850 donors were re-analyzed and high-resolution HLA genotyping was added so that TCR occurrence patterns could be studied. The study used immunosequencing to profile the T cell repertoires of about 670 subjects and linked those repertoires to cytomegalovirus serostatus. Typing coverage varied by locus: roughly 620-640 donors for A, B, C, DRB1 and DQB1; under 550 for DQA1; more than 600 for DPA1; approximately 450 for DPB1. Among the roughly 380 genotyped donors, approximately 82% belonged to the genetic ancestry cluster associated with self-reported Caucasian donors. About five DR-DQ haplotypes were treated as single units for association and clustering because of strong linkage in the cohort. Among roughly 400 genotyped donors of the cohort, an average of around 240,000 unique TCR beta nucleotide sequences was sequenced per donor, of which approximately 19% were non-productive. To predict cytomegalovirus infection status, the study combined high-throughput TCR immunosequencing, statistical association of individual TCRs with disease status, and machine learning. The study aimed to test whether cataloging public T cell receptors could reveal signatures of past pathogen exposure. Rather than using new phenotypic data, the later analysis identified candidate immune exposures from TCR beta sequences and from how often those sequences occurred across donors.

What the work shows at the level of the full study, not this receptor alone: Because HLA typing was unavailable for some donors at each locus, only the typed subset was used in association tests. Because counts were too low, seventeen rarely observed V segments, including chromosome 9 orphons, were excluded from the earlier analysis of some 590 of the donors. Compared with equally common non-associated chains, HLA-associated TCR beta chains in a later analysis were more clonally expanded and had lower generation probabilities. The study gave a list of 150 to 200 TCR beta chains associated with cytomegalovirus. A cluster of highly shared sequence variants was judged likely to represent a technical artifact of the sequencing pipeline. In a later analysis, several top co-occurrence clusters were reported to appear linked to parvovirus B19, influenza, CMV and Epstein-Barr virus. In vitro tests confirmed that three of the cytomegalovirus-associated TCR beta chains recognize cytomegalovirus antigens. The authors suggested that the approach could potentially be generalized to other disease states and immunological phenotypes. The only immune exposure information available for the cohort was CMV serostatus. A further reported finding was that TCR beta sequences accurately predicted the HLA-A and HLA-B alleles for most subjects in the first cohort. An earlier analysis of approximately 540 of the donors showed that most TCR beta V segments appeared in productive rearrangements either about 87% or about 30% of the time, which broadly matched IMGT annotations. In a later analysis, TCR association rates were found to vary across HLA loci, with the most associated TCRs seen for DRB1 alleles and the fewest for HLA-C alleles. At a false discovery rate of 0.05, a later analysis linked about 17,000 TCR beta sequences to specific HLA alleles. Roughly uniform sequencing depth across donors was assumed in presence/absence analyses, although this assumption may not hold. The classifier was reported to diagnose cytomegalovirus status with high specificity and sensitivity in both the original cohort and the validation cohort. Linkage disequilibrium might explain the correlated functional status among segregating V segments, but an unknown experimental factor could not be excluded. According to a later analysis, most CMV-associated TCR beta chains appeared to be HLA-restricted, and the HLA associations seemed to be driven largely by CMV exposure. The 87-base-pair reads could not distinguish some IMGT-functional V segments, including TRBV6-2 and TRBV6-3, so those segments were excluded. A later genetic analysis reported fewer N-insertions in productive TCRs among donors in an Asian-associated ancestry cluster than the roughly 720-donor mean. Most TCR sequences were seen in very few donors, while some public TCRs were found in many individuals. An association between a missense DCLRE1C variant and V-gene and J-gene trimming of TCR beta chains was found in a later genetic analysis and replicated in an independent cohort. Strong co-occurrence of HLA alleles, especially DR and DQ, made assigning TCR associations to individual alleles difficult. This cohort had only TCR beta chains sequenced, and the lack of alpha or paired-chain data limited which features could be detected.

Library preparation was by the immunoSEQ multiplex PCR assay. For the multiplex PCR, a mixture combining 60 forward primers for TCR Vbeta segments and 13 reverse primers for TCR Jbeta segments was used. The CDR3 region of rearranged TCR beta genes was amplified from genomic DNA by a multiplex PCR assay. The amplified TCR beta libraries were sequenced on the Illumina HiSeq System as 87-base-pair reads. Concerning the study's data processing: In a later analysis, 70 million to 95 million unique TCR beta chains were counted across the roughly 700 repertoires, and roughly 10 million of these chains were shared by at least two donors. A nearest-neighbor algorithm error-corrected the raw reads and collapsed the reads into unique sequences, merging closely related sequences to remove PCR and sequencing errors. CDR3 sequences were aligned to IMGT reference sequences to assign V, D and J gene segments. For a sequence to be retained, at least a six-nucleotide match to both a V gene segment and a J gene segment was required. A rearrangement counted as productive if the CDR3 had no stop codons and remained in frame with V and J, and every other rearrangement counted as non-productive. CDR3 was defined according to IMGT convention as the region running from the second conserved V-encoded cysteine to the conserved J-encoded phenylalanine. The earlier analysis of a few hundred of the donors excluded sequences that lacked an unambiguous match to a single V gene segment. In an earlier analysis of roughly 600 of the donors, a V segment was called functional when productive rearrangements were above 56.7%, and segregating when the standard deviation between donors exceeded 5%. A statistical classification framework was developed to diagnose cytomegalovirus status using the catalog of TCR beta chain sequences. V and J gene assignment, in a later analysis, came from comparing TCR nucleotide sequences with IMGT/GENE-DB human TR gene sequences. The TCRdist pipeline was used in a later analysis to assign CDR3 sequences and most-parsimonious VDJ recombination scenarios. In a later analysis, every TCR beta chain was defined by the combination of its CDR3 amino acid sequence and its V-gene family, and reads without a unique V-gene family were dropped. A later analysis removed 592 highly shared, low-generation-probability nucleotide sequences to deal with suspected cross-contamination and a sequencing artifact. In a later analysis, a clonal expansion index was calculated for each public chain from normalized within-repertoire ranks of inferred template counts. In a later analysis, generation probabilities were computed with a VDJ recombination model fitted to out-of-frame rearrangements, and the resulting probabilities were checked against IGoR. In a later analysis, TCR-TCR, TCR-HLA and TCR-CMV co-occurrence was scored with hypergeometric tests, and a repertoire-size bias correction was applied to TCR pairs. A later analysis estimated false discovery rates by permuting HLA or CMV assignments 20 times. In a later analysis, co-occurring TCRs were grouped using DBSCAN, with TCRdist sequence similarity added in when clustering inside HLA-allele-positive subsets. Co-occurrence clustering excluded repertoires with fewer than 30,000 or more than 120,000 public chains, plus five with anomalous nucleotide sharing. Drawn from immuneACCESS, this table holds only the in-frame rearrangements with V and J called that TCRdb kept. Clones are partly lost; checked studies trace under half to an unresolved V gene and leave the rest unexplained. The V and J calls and clone size were taken over from that table, and D and trimming were inferred from the DNA. The sample contains around 100,000 clones, approximately 60% of them found a single time. The ten largest clonotypes hold roughly 2.4% of the sample.

The CDR3 covers 13 residues, taking in both the cysteine and the phenylalanine. Here the CDR3 DNA is all that survives: 39 bases in frame from base 1. The germline V gene supplies CDR1 MDHEN and CDR2 SYDVKM. V is pared back by 6 bases and J by 5 bases, with 12 bases lying between the germline termini. This clone was seen a few times. It has no known antigen specificity. It has no much larger one-base neighbor in the sample; base qualities were not kept. The cohort comprised some 700 healthy bone marrow donors. All cohort members were sampled while nominally healthy, although unrecorded immune exposures were likely present. The donor was CMV seronegative and was included in the group of hundreds of seronegative cohort members. A peripheral blood sample was collected from each donor, and TCR beta sequencing was performed on peripheral blood mononuclear cells. Genomic DNA extraction from the blood cell samples was performed with the Qiagen DNeasy Blood Extraction Kit.

This clonotype originated in a woman aged 25 to 45 in good health and CMV-seronegative. The source material was PBMCs. The V and J genes are TRBV28 and TRBJ2-3, with the D gene not confidently named. The bases are TGTGCCAGCAGCCCAGCACCAGGAGATACGCAGTATTTT. The translation is CASSPAPGDTQYF.